These 26 T cell receptor beta chains were sequenced from one sample in a study of vaccination and CD4 T cells after COVID-19. The Oncomine TCR Beta short-read assay sequenced DNA from cultured CD4+ T cells. TCRdb reprocessed the PCR reads with MiXCR, giving one entry per CDR3 protein. The sample shows more than 12,000 distinct CDR3 sequences, 65% to 85% of them seen only once. Regarding treatment: roughly 10-day PBMC culture with coronavirus spike peptide pools or control peptides (ViraFEST assay). Their antigens are not known. The input for sequencing was CD4+ T cells from blood, cultured in vitro, taken after SARS-CoV-2 vaccination. The source is a human donor who received a COVID-19 vaccine.

The CDR3 loop is CASSLLGQGGNQPQHF. The CDR3, as DNA: TGTGCCAGTTCCTTGTTGGGACAGGGAGGCAATCAGCCCCAGCATTTT. J is TRBJ1-5 and V is TRBV6-1; 9 bases map to TRBD1. V was clipped by 9 bases and J by 2 bases; unmatched bases: 11. Germline lookup yields CDR1 MNHNS and CDR2 SASEGT. The CDR3 sequence is 16 residues long.

The chain links TRBV29-1 to TRBJ2-7; 9 bases map to TRBD1. After removal of 4 bases from V and 7 bases from J, the junction contained 8 bases not matched to a gene. CDR3 length: 13 residues. Germline loops: CDR1 SQVTM, CDR2 ANQGSEA. The CDR3 coding sequence is TGCAGCGTTGCCCGGGACAGGGAGTTTGAGCAGTACTTC. Its protein is CSVARDREFEQYF.

The J gene is TRBJ1-5, the V gene TRBV7-8; D remains unclear. CDR1 is SGHVS and CDR2 is FQNEAQ in the germline V gene. CDR3 size: 16 residues. With 4 bases removed from V and 0 bases from J, the gap between germline ends came to 13 bases. Here the CDR3 DNA reads TGTGCCAGCAGCTCGACCTGGAGGGTTAGCAATCAGCCCCAGCATTTT. Its protein is CASSSTWRVSNQPQHF.

A note on this clonotype: The junction departs from germline at one end; a sequencing error may be responsible. The chain uses TRBV30 and TRBJ1-2; 11 bases map to TRBD1. The CDR3 sequence is 12 residues long. The germline gives CDR1 GTSNPN, CDR2 SVGIG (reference sequence). CDR3 protein: CASSGTGGIADF. CDR3 nucleotides: TGTGCCTCGTCTGGGACAGGGGGTATCGCAGATTTC.

The chain joins TRBV30 to TRBJ1-5; no reliable D call. CDR1 and CDR2 (germline): GTSNPN, SVGIG (reference sequence). This CDR3 has 13 amino acids. V was cut by 0 bases and J by 5 bases, with 8 bases left in between. CDR3 loop: CAWSVSSDQPQHF. Written as DNA, the CDR3 is TGTGCCTGGAGTGTATCGTCCGATCAGCCCCAGCATTTT.

V gene TRBV30 combines with J gene TRBJ1-2; D is possibly TRBD1 (6 bases). The V end lost 0 bases, the J end lost 6 bases, and 11 bases lay between the germline ends. Germline assignment: CDR1 GTSNPN and CDR2 SVGIG (reference sequence). This CDR3 is 13 amino acids long. CDR3 loop: CAWSVKGGDGYTF. The CDR3 coding sequence is TGTGCCTGGAGTGTCAAAGGGGGGGATGGCTACACCTTC.

The rearrangement links TRBV30 to TRBJ1-5; no reliable D call. V was clipped by 4 bases and J by 3 bases, with 10 bases between them. The germline V gene encodes CDR1 GTSNPN and CDR2 SVGIG (reference sequence). This CDR3 has 13 residues. CDR3 sequence reads: CAWNGQNNQPQHF. For the CDR3, the DNA is TGTGCCTGGAACGGGCAGAACAATCAGCCCCAGCATTTT.

The CDR3 loop is CASALVTGQSTDTQYF. The CDR3 DNA sequence: TGTGCCAGCGCCTTGGTAACGGGACAAAGCACAGATACGCAGTATTTT. The rearrangement uses TRBV7-8 and TRBJ2-3; the D gene is possibly TRBD1 (6 bases). The CDR3 is made up of 16 amino acids. The germline V and J ends were trimmed by 8 bases and 0 bases, with 18 bases remaining between them. Per germline, CDR1 SGHVS and CDR2 FQNEAQ.

The rearrangement joins TRBV27 to TRBJ1-1; no reliable D call. Per the germline V gene, CDR1 is MNHEY and CDR2 is SMNVEV (reference sequence). The CDR3 loop spans 17 amino acids. The ends were cut back, 3 bases at V and 0 bases at J, with 17 bases in the middle. The CDR3 coding sequence is TGTGCCAGCAGTTTTGGGAAACCGGAGGTCATGAACACTGAAGCTTTCTTT. This codes for CASSFGKPEVMNTEAFF.

V usage is TRBV5-6 and J usage is TRBJ2-5; TRBD2 aligns across 7 bases. The CDR3 is 14 amino acids. Germline V lookup: CDR1 SGHDT, CDR2 YYEEEE. J gave up 8 bases and V 0 bases, and 7 bases lay outside the gene matches. This CDR3 reads CASSLASGPPTQYF. Written as DNA, the CDR3 is TGTGCCAGCAGCTTGGCTAGCGGACCCCCCACCCAGTACTTC.

This rearrangement joins TRBV29-1 to TRBJ2-7; D possibly corresponds to TRBD2 (6 bases). The CDR3 covers 14 residues. Between the trimmed V and J ends, which lost 2 bases and 3 bases, there was a span of 14 bases. Germline V gives CDR1 SQVTM, CDR2 ANQGSEA. This chain's CDR3 is CSVELGGSGYEQYF. DNA of the CDR3: TGCAGCGTTGAATTAGGAGGGTCTGGCTACGAGCAGTACTTC.

The chain uses TRBV20-1 and TRBJ2-5; D is unresolved. The germline V gene has CDR1 DFQATT and CDR2 SNEGSKA (reference sequence). The CDR3 runs 15 residues. V was shortened by 3 bases and J by 1 base, with 15 bases between the two germline ends. CDR3 loop: CSASQPKGIQETQYF. CDR3 coding DNA: TGCAGTGCTAGTCAACCTAAAGGGATCCAAGAGACCCAGTACTTC.

The chain uses TRBV27 and TRBJ1-6; D remains ambiguous. The CDR3 is 15 amino acids. The germline CDR1 and CDR2 sequences are MNHEY and SMNVEV (reference sequence). V dropped 5 bases and J dropped 0 bases, with 8 bases sitting between them. In nucleotides, the CDR3 is TGTGCCAGCAGTGTCAGGAGCTCCTATAATTCACCCCTCCACTTT. Translating it yields CASSVRSSYNSPLHF.

The rearrangement links TRBV20-1 to TRBJ2-3; D is unresolved. CDR3 size: 15 residues. Trimming cost V 1 base and J 0 bases, with 11 bases left between them. Germline CDR1 reads DFQATT; CDR2 reads SNEGSKA (reference sequence). The CDR3 sequence is CSARVPTPSTDTQYF. The CDR3 nucleotides read TGCAGTGCTAGAGTACCAACACCCAGCACAGATACGCAGTATTTT.

This chain links TRBV6-1 with TRBJ2-3; D remains unclear. This CDR3 spans 14 amino acids. The germline gives CDR1 MNHNS, CDR2 SASEGT. V lost 4 bases and J 1 base, leaving 9 bases between the germline ends. CDR3 in amino acids: CASSVTMRTDTQYF. CDR3 nucleotides: TGTGCCAGCAGTGTTACGATGCGCACAGATACGCAGTATTTT.

The chain recombines TRBV20-1 with TRBJ1-2; D is ambiguous. The CDR3 totals 13 residues. Germline CDR1 DFQATT, CDR2 SNEGSKA (reference sequence). Trimming removed 6 bases at V and 3 bases at J, with 14 bases between. The CDR3 nucleotides read TGCAGTGCCGAGATGAAACGGGACTATGGCTACACCTTC. It codes for CSAEMKRDYGYTF.

Here the CDR3 reads CSATYGGGYQETQYF. Written as DNA, the CDR3 is TGCAGTGCCACGTATGGCGGGGGGTACCAAGAGACCCAGTACTTC. V and J are TRBV20-1 and TRBJ2-5, with 8 bases identical to TRBD2. The V gene end was trimmed by 6 bases and the J gene end by 0 bases; junction bases not matched to a gene: 9. Germline V lookup: CDR1 DFQATT, CDR2 SNEGSKA (reference sequence). The length of the CDR3 is 15 residues.

V and J are TRBV29-1 and TRBJ2-1; TRBD1 might be the D (5 bases). Looked up from germline, CDR1 is SQVTM and CDR2 is ANQGSEA. The CDR3 contains 15 residues. The V end was cut by 5 bases, the J end by 0 bases, with 14 bases between. The CDR3 here is CSVSKIRGSYNEQFF. Written as DNA, the CDR3 is TGCAGCGTTAGCAAGATTAGGGGCTCCTACAATGAGCAGTTCTTC.

The chain uses TRBV19 and TRBJ2-5, with 8 bases aligning to TRBD2. The ends lost 4 bases at V and 3 bases at J; junction bases unmatched: 10. CDR1 is LNHDA and CDR2 is SQIVND in the germline V gene (reference sequence). The CDR3 has 16 amino acids. In DNA, the CDR3 is TGTGCCAGTAGTAGGGGAGCGGGGGCGGGTGAAGAGACCCAGTACTTC. It translates to CASSRGAGAGEETQYF.

The chain joins TRBV6-5 to TRBJ1-2, with unresolved D. The CDR3 runs 15 residues. Germline V gene lookup returns CDR1 MNHEY and CDR2 SVGAGI. V was pared by 2 bases and J by 1 base, with 11 bases between. The CDR3 spells CASSYRGGYNYGYTF. CDR3 in DNA: TGTGCCAGCAGTTACAGAGGCGGTTATAACTATGGCTACACCTTC.

The chain uses TRBV7-8 and TRBJ1-5, with D maybe TRBD1 (5 bases). Trimming cost V 2 bases and J 5 bases, with 13 bases left between them. The germline V gene encodes CDR1 SGHVS and CDR2 FQNEAQ. The CDR3 consists of 15 residues. The CDR3 DNA reads TGTGCCAGCAGCTTAATGGTGCAGGGATATCAGCCCCAGCATTTT. Translated, it gives CASSLMVQGYQPQHF.

The J gene is TRBJ2-1, the V gene TRBV25-1; 14 nucleotides line up with TRBD2. Germline CDR1 is MGHDK and CDR2 is SYGVNS. The ends lost 5 bases at V and 6 bases at J; junction bases unmatched: 6. The CDR3 is made up of 16 amino acids. The CDR3 loop is CASSWTSGGIRNEQFF. CDR3 DNA: TGTGCCAGCAGTTGGACTAGCGGGGGGATTCGCAATGAGCAGTTCTTC.

This clonotype came up once. The genes are TRBV6-1 and TRBJ1-2; D call uncertain. Looked up from germline, CDR1 is MNHNS and CDR2 is SASEGT. V lost 8 bases to trimming and J lost 5 bases, with 18 bases between them. The length of the CDR3 is 14 residues. CDR3 in DNA: TGTGCCAGCGGAGGATCGGGCAGGAGTTATGGCTACACCTTC. It yields the protein CASGGSGRSYGYTF.

V is TRBV12-3 or TRBV12-4 and J is TRBJ1-1, with D maybe TRBD1 (5 bases). The V and J ends lost 3 bases and 4 bases respectively, with 9 bases between them. This CDR3 region has 13 residues. The CDR3 nucleotides are TGTGCCAGCAGTTTTACGGGGGGCACTGAAGCTTTCTTT. Amino acids: CASSFTGGTEAFF.

The J gene is TRBJ2-5, the V gene TRBV11-3; TRBD1 matches at 7 bases. The CDR3 totals 13 residues. Germline lookup yields CDR1 SGHNT and CDR2 YENEEA. V shed 4 bases and J 3 bases; nucleotides not matched to a gene: 2. The CDR3 bases are TGTGCCAGCAGCTCGGGACAGAAAGAGACCCAGTACTTC. Translating gives CASSSGQKETQYF.

The chain employs TRBV7-8 and TRBJ2-3, with a possible D match to TRBD2 (6 bases). The germline CDR1 and CDR2 sequences are SGHVS and FQNEAQ. The CDR3 is 16 residues long. Trimming removed 1 base from V and 2 bases from J, with 13 bases in between. This chain's CDR3 is CASSLVSGGSTDTQYF. The CDR3 region has the DNA TGTGCCAGCAGCTTAGTGAGCGGAGGGTCCACAGATACGCAGTATTTT.